This TCR beta chain was sequenced during a study of long-term antiretroviral therapy in people with HIV (dated by TCRdb to between 2021 and 2024). About the study as a whole: The earliest samples were collected about a decade before the 2015 WHO recommendation for immediate ART, when ART was typically delayed until CD4 counts fell. A retrospective serial study tested whether ART initiation and durable HIV suppression were associated with changes in peripheral blood TRB repertoire composition and diversity. A total of some 210 cryopreserved PBMC samples were contributed to the cohort by 30 adults with confirmed HIV infection, with samples collected serially over a mean of approximately six years (range 1-12). Of the roughly 27 participants with HIV, 10 to 11 were female. No cross-contamination during QIAcube processing was shown when test extractions of a monoclonal T-cell line were performed alongside approximately 32 polyclonal samples.

From the germline V gene, CDR1 is SGHAT and CDR2 is FQNNGV. Taken from cysteine to phenylalanine, the CDR3 has 17 residues. Only CDR3 DNA remains: 51 bases, in frame from the first base. V is shortened by 4 bases, J by 1 base, and the region joining them spans 19 bases. To be included, a participant needed at least one PBMC sample from before ART initiation plus at least two post-ART samples. Treatment was received in the United States of America by all participants with HIV. Before DNA extraction, cryopreserved samples containing about 1-10 million PBMC were thawed and washed. At the time of the earliest PBMC sample for each participant with HIV, ages ranged from 23 to 54 years. PBMC samples from each participant spanned 1-4 timepoints before ART initiation and 2-8 timepoints after ART initiation, with a median of 7 samples. Serial HIV viral load, CD4+ T-cell count, ART history and demographic data were obtained for every participant. A Qiagen kit on a QIAcube was used to extract genomic DNA from unsorted PBMC, with samples processed in batches of 12.

The immunoSEQ hsTCRB v3.0 assay was used at survey level resolution to sequence the TRB variable region. The targeted TRB sequencing depth was roughly 35,000-50,000 T-cell genomes per sample. An Illumina MiSeq with a v3 150-cycle kit was used to sequence the pooled TRB libraries. The original pipeline was this. Repertoire analysis was run in R within a reproducible Nextflow workflow that covered QC, data transformation and analysis. LymphoSeq2, an R package for exploring AIRR-Seq data, was used to implement custom analyses. Several samples yielding fewer than 5000 total TRB sequences were excluded, leaving approximately 190 analyzed HIV repertoires. Among the 180 to 200 HIV repertoires that were kept, 59 were collected before ART initiation and under 150 were collected after ART initiation. Each repertoire was downsampled to 5000 TRB nucleotide sequences, and summary statistics were averaged across 100 downsampling iterations. The analysis kept only TRB sequences whose CDR3 regions were at least seven amino acids long. Two measures captured diversity: a Shannon entropy-derived clonality score and the Gini coefficient. Repertoire networks linked the top 5000 CDR3 amino acid sequences whenever two sequences differed by an edit distance of one. For TRB CDR3 amino acid sequences, antigen specificity groups and MHC restriction were predicted with GLIPH2. Known CMV, EBV, HIV or tissue antigen associations were flagged by matching CDR3 amino acid sequences against VDJdb and McPAS-TCR. Pre-ART, post-ART and control groups were compared with Wilcoxon signed-rank tests and Holm-Bonferroni correction. TCRdb mirrors the immuneACCESS table, restricted to in-frame sequences. Some clones are absent from its copies; in checked studies, under half trace to an unresolved V gene, and the reason for the others is unknown. The V and J calls and clone size are taken from that table; D and trimming were inferred from the DNA. The table for this sample lists about 11,000 clones; about 88% of them were counted only once. Around 20% of the sample is taken by the ten largest.

The sample holds one count of this clone. The antigen it binds to is not known. Base qualities are not provided; no much larger clone lies one nucleotide away. Findings and caveats that apply to the study as a whole: Since PBMC availability was limited, sequencing covered only the TCR beta chain, with no alpha chain pairing. Starting ART was linked to a significant rise in TRB diversity, yet even after long-term ART the diversity remained significantly lower than in transplant donor controls. No data were available on ART adherence, viral resistance or therapy changes, limiting inferences about post-ART repertoire changes. CDR3 length ranges in HIV repertoires were narrower than in controls, and network structure suggested an antigen-experienced repertoire with only a slight naive shift after ART. The samples span the years 2004 to 2017, and the ART regimens used may be less effective than current regimens. Because pre-ART samples had limited cell numbers, profiling was done on unsorted PBMC rather than on sorted CD4+ and CD8+ T cells. At every time point, the repertoire was dominated by expanded TRB clones first identified before ART initiation, although this dominance fluctuated and, in many PLHIV, declined after ART.

The source was unsorted PBMCs, collected less than 7.5 years after starting antiretroviral therapy. The chain is encoded by TRBV11-2 joined to TRBJ1-2; TRBD1 is possibly the D segment (5 matching bases). This receptor was identified in a man in his forties or fifties with HIV. This receptor carries the CDR3 CASSSIREETINYGYTF. The sequence in DNA is TGTGCCAGCAGCTCCATCAGGGAAGAGACAATTAACTATGGCTACACCTTC.